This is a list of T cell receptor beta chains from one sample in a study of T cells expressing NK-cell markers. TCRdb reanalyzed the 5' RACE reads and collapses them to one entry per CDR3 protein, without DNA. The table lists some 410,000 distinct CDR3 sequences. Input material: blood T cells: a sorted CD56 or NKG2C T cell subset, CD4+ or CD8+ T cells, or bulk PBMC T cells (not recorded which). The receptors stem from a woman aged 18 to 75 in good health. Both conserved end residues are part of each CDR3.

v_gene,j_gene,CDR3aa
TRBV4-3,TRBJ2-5,CASSQEVGETQYF
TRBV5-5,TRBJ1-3,CASSTGGGGNTIYF
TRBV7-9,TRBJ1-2,CASSSLTENYGYTF
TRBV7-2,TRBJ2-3,CASSFPLQDTQYF
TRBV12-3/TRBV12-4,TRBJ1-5,CASRYETGWDQPQHF
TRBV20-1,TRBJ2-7,CSARDLDYEQYF
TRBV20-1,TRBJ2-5,CSARAPRTVQETQYF
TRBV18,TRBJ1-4,CASSPWGVLFF
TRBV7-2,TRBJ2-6,CASSPSPSGANVLTF
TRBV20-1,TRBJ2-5,CSADPRGWGTQYF
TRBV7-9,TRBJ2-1,CASSPGPTWGDNEQFF
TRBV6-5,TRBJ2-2,CASSYGGSNTGELFF
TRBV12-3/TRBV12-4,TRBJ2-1,CASSLPSGARGEQFF
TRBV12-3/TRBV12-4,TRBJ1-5,CASSPADSDNQPQHF
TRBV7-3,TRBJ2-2,CASSRGGPTGELFF
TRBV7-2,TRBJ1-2,CASSTPPRGGLGYTF
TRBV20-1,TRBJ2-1,CSAGPTSGSSDEQFF
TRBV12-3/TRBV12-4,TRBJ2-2,CASSSPSREDTGELFF
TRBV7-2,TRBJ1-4,CASSLDRGEKLFF
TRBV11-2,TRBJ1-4,CASSPLAGRNEKLFF
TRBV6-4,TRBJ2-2,CASSPGPAAGELFF
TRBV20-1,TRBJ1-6,CSARDRRGQERSPLHF
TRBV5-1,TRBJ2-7,CASSITSGSSYEQYF
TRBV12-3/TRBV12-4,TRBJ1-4,CASSPRDGDEKLFF
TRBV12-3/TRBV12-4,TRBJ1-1,CASSLGLRREEGTEAFF
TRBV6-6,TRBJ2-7,CASSSPGNYEQYF
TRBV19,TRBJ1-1,CASTDRDTEAFF
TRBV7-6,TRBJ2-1,CASSFSDNMGNEQFF
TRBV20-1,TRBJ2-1,CSATGTRAGNEQFF
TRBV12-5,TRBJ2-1,CASGLSLSNEQFF
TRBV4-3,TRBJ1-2,CASSQFLERQAIGYTF
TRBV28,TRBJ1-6,CASTAPGTGGSSYNSPLHF
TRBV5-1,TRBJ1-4,CASSFQGQIREKLFF
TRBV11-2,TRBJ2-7,CASSSGTSGKWVSYEQYF
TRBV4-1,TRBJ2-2,CASSQSRWQGNTGELFF
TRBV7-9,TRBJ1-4,CASSLGGTVPAVEKLFF
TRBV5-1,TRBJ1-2,CASSLGGSGNYGYTF
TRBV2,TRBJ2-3,CASSEATGTTDTQYF
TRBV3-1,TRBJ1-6,CASSPGLVNSPLHF
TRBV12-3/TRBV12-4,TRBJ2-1,CASSLESAGGGEQFF
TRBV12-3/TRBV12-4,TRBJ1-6,CASSQQGAPLHF
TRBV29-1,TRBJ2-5,CSVEEERVGETQYF
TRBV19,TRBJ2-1,CASCCRSYNEQFF
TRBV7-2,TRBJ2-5,CASSPWAEQETQYF
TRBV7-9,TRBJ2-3,CASSQGPQITDTQYF
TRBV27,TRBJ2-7,CASRYSGLAGYEQYF
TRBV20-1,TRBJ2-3,CSARGDTDTQYF
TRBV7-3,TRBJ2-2,CASSPRTGGLTGELFF
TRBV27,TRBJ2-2,CASSTSGVTGELFF
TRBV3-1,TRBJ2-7,CASSLPGEQYF
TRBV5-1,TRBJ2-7,CASKPKGTGFVYEQYF
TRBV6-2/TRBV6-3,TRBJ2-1,CASSYAGLAGNEQFF
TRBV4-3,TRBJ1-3,CASSQDGGGGFGNTIYF
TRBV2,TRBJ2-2,CASSASGRSDTGELFF
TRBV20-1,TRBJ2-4,CSARVGLAGRRHIQYF
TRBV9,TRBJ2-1,CASSLTRTTPGYNEQFF